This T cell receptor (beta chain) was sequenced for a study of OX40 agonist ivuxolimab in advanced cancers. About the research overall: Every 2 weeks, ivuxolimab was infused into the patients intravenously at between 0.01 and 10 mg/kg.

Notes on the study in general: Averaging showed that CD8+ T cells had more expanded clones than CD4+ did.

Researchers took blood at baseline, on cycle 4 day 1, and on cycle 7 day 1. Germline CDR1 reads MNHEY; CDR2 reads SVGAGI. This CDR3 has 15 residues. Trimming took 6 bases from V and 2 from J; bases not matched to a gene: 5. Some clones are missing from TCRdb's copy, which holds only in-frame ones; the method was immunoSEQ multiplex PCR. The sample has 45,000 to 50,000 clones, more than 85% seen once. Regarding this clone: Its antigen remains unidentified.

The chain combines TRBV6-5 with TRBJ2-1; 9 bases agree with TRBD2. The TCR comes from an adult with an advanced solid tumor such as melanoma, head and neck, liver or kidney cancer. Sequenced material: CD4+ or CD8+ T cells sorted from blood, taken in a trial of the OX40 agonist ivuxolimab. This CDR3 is CASRLAGGPYNEQFF. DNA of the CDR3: TGTGCCAGCAGACTCGCGGGGGGGCCCTACAATGAGCAGTTCTTC.